What follows are 10 T cell receptor beta chains derived from one specimen sequenced in a study of T cell therapy after organ transplantation. Profiled with immunoSEQ multiplex PCR; TCRdb holds only in-frame clones, not every one. Here the sample spans over 45,000 clones, about 95% being singletons. Antigens of these TCRs are unknown. This material consisted of CD8+ T cells from blood, taken before autologous CMV-specific T cell therapy. The receptors were sampled from a human patient who had received a solid organ transplant and had CMV disease.

To note about this clone: No conserved phenylalanine or tryptophan ends this CDR3, so it is likely a read error. It is unclear where the CDR3 begins or ends on the DNA, so no DNA is shown, and the CDR3 is as TCRdb lists it. The chain employs TRBV25-1 and TRBJ2-7; the listed D gene, TRBD1, was not tested against the DNA. Germline assignment: CDR1 MGHDK and CDR2 SYGVNS. The length of the CDR3 is 11 amino acids, counting both ends. CDR3 in amino acids: CASLGQLVSPS.

The chain employs TRBV6-5 and TRBJ2-2; TRBD2 might be the D (6 bases). Between the trimmed V and J ends, which lost 0 bases and 6 bases, there was a span of 11 bases. CDR1 is MNHEY, CDR2 SVGAGI, per germline. The CDR3 totals 15 residues. The DNA for the CDR3 is TGTGCCAGCAGTTACTCCCCGGACTACCCCGGGGAGCTGTTTTTT. This gives the protein CASSYSPDYPGELFF.

This chain uses TRBV6-6 with TRBJ2-1, with 10 bases matching TRBD2. Losses at the gene ends were 5 bases for V and 10 bases for J; bases not matched to a gene: 14. The CDR3 sequence is 16 residues long. Looked up from germline, CDR1 is MNHNY and CDR2 is SVGAGI (reference sequence). The DNA for the CDR3 is TGTGCCAGCAGTACAAGGTCTAGCGGGAGACTGAAAGAGCAGTTCTTC. Encoded protein: CASSTRSSGRLKEQFF.

This clone was seen only once. The chain employs TRBV7-3 and TRBJ2-7; a possible D gene is TRBD2 (5 bases). The CDR3 is 13 amino acids. The germline V gene encodes CDR1 SGHTA and CDR2 FQGTGA. V was cut by 5 bases and J by 3 bases, with 11 bases left in between. The CDR3 loop is CASSQYAGYEQYF. As DNA, the CDR3 is TGTGCCAGCAGCCAATATGCGGGCTACGAGCAGTACTTC.

J is TRBJ2-7 and V is TRBV21-1; the D call in the table, TRBD1, was not verified against the DNA. TRBV21-1 constitutes a pseudogene. The CDR3 has 14 amino acids. The CDR3 region has the DNA TGTGCCAGCAGCAAAGCGCAGCAGGGATACGAGCAGTACTTC. Translation gives CASSKAQQGYEQYF.

This chain's CDR3 is CASSRGPDEQYF. The CDR3 DNA sequence: TGTGCCAGCAGCAGGGGGCCGGACGAGCAGTACTTC. The genes are TRBV7-9 and TRBJ2-5; TRBD1 agrees at 7 bases. The end of the DNA aligns better with TRBJ2-7, so the J call may be wrong. From germline, CDR1 is SEHNR and CDR2 FQNEAQ (reference sequence). The CDR3 extends over 12 amino acids.

The chain's CDR3 is CASSPGPTSPLHF. For the CDR3, the DNA is TGTGCCAGCAGTCCCGGGCCTACCTCACCCCTCCACTTT. The genes are TRBV5-6 and TRBJ1-6; no clear D. This CDR3 is built from 13 residues. The V end was cut by 5 bases, the J end by 10 bases, with 13 bases between. Germline V gene sequence: CDR1 SGHDT, CDR2 YYEEEE.

The chain links TRBV19 to TRBJ1-1; D is undetermined. Trimming took 3 bases from V and 1 from J, leaving 9 bases between them. The CDR3 is 14 residues long. Germline V lookup: CDR1 LNHDA, CDR2 SQIVND (reference sequence). Here the CDR3 reads CASSIGRTNTEAFF. The CDR3 bases are TGTGCCAGTAGTATTGGCAGAACGAACACTGAAGCTTTCTTT.

J is TRBJ1-1 and V is TRBV27; maybe TRBD1 (5 bases). CDR1 MNHEY and CDR2 SMNVEV come from the germline V gene (reference sequence). This CDR3 spans 13 amino acids. The V end was cut by 4 bases, the J end by 2 bases, with 8 bases between. In nucleotides, the CDR3 is TGTGCCAGCAGTTACGGGGCAAACACTGAAGCTTTCTTT. As protein: CASSYGANTEAFF.

This chain links TRBV4-3 with TRBJ2-7, with 7 bases matching TRBD2. This CDR3 comprises 13 residues. V dropped 4 bases and J dropped 6; count of bases not matched to a gene: 6. From germline, CDR1 is LGHNA and CDR2 YSLEER. The CDR3 spells CASSLRLAGEQYF. The CDR3 region has the DNA TGCGCCAGCAGCCTACGACTAGCAGGCGAGCAGTACTTC.